Listed below are T cell receptor beta chains from one sample, sequenced in a study of cytomegalovirus exposure and HLA in healthy donors. The method was immunoSEQ multiplex PCR; TCRdb's version includes in-frame clones alone and lacks a portion of them. The sample consists of under 90,000 clones, more than 80% of them appearing once. Material for sequencing was PBMCs. These receptors originate from a man between 18 and 29 years old in good health and CMV-seronegative. CDR3s include the opening cysteine and the closing phenylalanine or tryptophan. Each record gives: V gene, J gene, clone size, D gene, CDR3 DNA, CDR3 protein. A D gene is named only where the DNA matches it firmly. Clone size appears in some rows only: once, few, many, or a class for an expanded clone.

v_call: TRBV9; j_call: TRBJ2-7; clone_size: -; d_call: -; cdr3_nt: TGTGCCAGCAGCGTAGGTCTGCAGGGCTACGAGCAGTACTTC; cdr3_aa: CASSVGLQGYEQYF
v_call: TRBV15; j_call: TRBJ2-7; clone_size: -; d_call: TRBD1; cdr3_nt: TGTGCCACCAGCAGGGGGCGAGGACAGGGGTACGAGCAGTACTTC; cdr3_aa: CATSRGRGQGYEQYF
v_call: TRBV11-2; j_call: TRBJ1-1; clone_size: -; d_call: TRBD1; cdr3_nt: TGTGCCAGCAGCTTAGGCAGGGGACAGGGGGCTGGAGGGACTGAAGCTTTCTTT; cdr3_aa: CASSLGRGQGAGGTEAFF
v_call: TRBV28; j_call: TRBJ2-7; clone_size: -; d_call: TRBD2; cdr3_nt: TGTGCCAGCAGTTTGGCAGCGGGAGGGCCCTACGAGCAGTACTTC; cdr3_aa: CASSLAAGGPYEQYF
v_call: TRBV9; j_call: TRBJ2-7; clone_size: -; d_call: TRBD2; cdr3_nt: TGTGCCAGCAGCGTAGGTCCCACAACTTCTAGCGGGCCTGGGTACGAGCAGCACTTC; cdr3_aa: CASSVGPTTSSGPGYEQHF
v_call: TRBV4-3; j_call: TRBJ2-7; clone_size: -; d_call: TRBD2; cdr3_nt: TGCGCCAGCAGCCAAGATCTCCCTGGGCCTAGCGGACACTACGAGCAGTACTTC; cdr3_aa: CASSQDLPGPSGHYEQYF
v_call: TRBV6-5; j_call: TRBJ2-1; clone_size: -; d_call: TRBD2; cdr3_nt: TGTGCCAGCAGTTACGGTAGCGGGAGTCAGGGGGAGCAGTTCTTC; cdr3_aa: CASSYGSGSQGEQFF
v_call: TRBV28; j_call: TRBJ2-7; clone_size: -; d_call: -; cdr3_nt: TGTGCCAGCGCGGTCGTCGGATACGAGCAGTACTTC; cdr3_aa: CASAVVGYEQYF
v_call: TRBV7-3; j_call: TRBJ2-7; clone_size: once; d_call: TRBD2; cdr3_nt: TGTGCCAGCAGCTATGCTAGCGGGAGACCCTACGAGCAGTACTTC; cdr3_aa: CASSYASGRPYEQYF
v_call: TRBV7-8; j_call: TRBJ1-3; clone_size: -; d_call: -; cdr3_nt: TGTGCCAGCAGCTTAGCCCCTATTAGACAGGTCTCAGGAAACACCATATATTTT; cdr3_aa: CASSLAPIRQVSGNTIYF
v_call: TRBV12-5; j_call: TRBJ2-4; clone_size: -; d_call: TRBD2; cdr3_nt: TGTGCTAGTGGTTTGGTACGATCTAGCGGGAGGTCCAAAAACATTCAGTACTTC; cdr3_aa: CASGLVRSSGRSKNIQYF
v_call: TRBV7-9; j_call: TRBJ1-5; clone_size: -; d_call: -; cdr3_nt: TGTTCCAGCAGCCCGCGAGGACACGGCCAGGAGCCCCAGCATTTT; cdr3_aa: CSSSPRGHGQEPQHF
v_call: TRBV6-5; j_call: TRBJ1-2; clone_size: -; d_call: -; cdr3_nt: TGTGCCAGCCAGACTGAGAACTATGGCTACACCTTC; cdr3_aa: CASQTENYGYTF
v_call: TRBV5-1; j_call: TRBJ2-5; clone_size: once; d_call: TRBD2; cdr3_nt: TGCGCCAGCAGCCACGGACTAGCGGGACTCCAAGAGACCCAGTACTTC; cdr3_aa: CASSHGLAGLQETQYF
v_call: TRBV30; j_call: TRBJ1-1; clone_size: once; d_call: -; cdr3_nt: TGTGCCTGGAGGGGGCAAATAACTGAAGCTTTCTTT; cdr3_aa: CAWRGQITEAFF
v_call: TRBV19; j_call: TRBJ1-2; clone_size: -; d_call: -; cdr3_nt: TGTGCCAGTTTCGGTCCTACGACAGCTGGCTATGGCTACACCTTC; cdr3_aa: CASFGPTTAGYGYTF
v_call: TRBV5-6; j_call: TRBJ1-4; clone_size: -; d_call: -; cdr3_nt: TGTGCCACCACCCTAACTGGGGCAAAGGATGAAAAACTGTTTTTT; cdr3_aa: CATTLTGAKDEKLFF
v_call: TRBV28; j_call: TRBJ1-1; clone_size: -; d_call: TRBD1; cdr3_nt: TGTGCCAGCAGTCCCGCCCGACAGGGTCTAGGGACTGAAGCTTTCTTT; cdr3_aa: CASSPARQGLGTEAFF
v_call: TRBV28; j_call: TRBJ2-6; clone_size: -; d_call: TRBD1; cdr3_nt: TGTGCCAGCAGGCCCGGGACAGGGGCCGGGGCCAACGTCCTGACTTTC; cdr3_aa: CASRPGTGAGANVLTF
v_call: TRBV21-1; j_call: TRBJ1-1; clone_size: -; d_call: -; cdr3_nt: TGTGCCAGCAGCAAAGAAAGGCAACTGGAGACAGGGAGGTCGGACACTGAAGCTTTCTTT; cdr3_aa: CASSKERQLETGRSDTEAFF
v_call: TRBV5-1; j_call: TRBJ2-5; clone_size: once; d_call: -; cdr3_nt: TGCGCCAGCAGCGCCCAGGGTGCGGAGACCCAGTACTTC; cdr3_aa: CASSAQGAETQYF
v_call: TRBV6-1; j_call: TRBJ2-5; clone_size: -; d_call: TRBD2; cdr3_nt: TGTGCCATCAGGACTAGCGGGAGTGAGACCCAGTACTTC; cdr3_aa: CAIRTSGSETQYF
v_call: TRBV4-3; j_call: TRBJ1-5; clone_size: -; d_call: -; cdr3_nt: TGCGCCAGCAGCCAAGACTCAGGTCCCAATCAGCCCCAGCATTTT; cdr3_aa: CASSQDSGPNQPQHF
v_call: TRBV4-1; j_call: TRBJ2-1; clone_size: few; d_call: -; cdr3_nt: TGCGCCAGCACCTTAAGCGGGCCCACCTCCTACAATGAGCAGTTCTTC; cdr3_aa: CASTLSGPTSYNEQFF
v_call: TRBV2; j_call: TRBJ2-1; clone_size: -; d_call: TRBD2; cdr3_nt: TGTGCCAGCAGCCCCCCTACTAGCGGCAGTGAGCAGTTCTTC; cdr3_aa: CASSPPTSGSEQFF
v_call: TRBV6-1; j_call: TRBJ2-1; clone_size: -; d_call: -; cdr3_nt: TGTGCCAGCAGTGAAAGCCGCTCCTACAATGAGCAGTTCTTC; cdr3_aa: CASSESRSYNEQFF
v_call: TRBV9; j_call: TRBJ1-1; clone_size: -; d_call: TRBD1; cdr3_nt: TGTGCCAGCAGCCTAAGCCAGGCAGGGGGCAACACTGAAGCTTTCTTT; cdr3_aa: CASSLSQAGGNTEAFF
v_call: TRBV5-1; j_call: TRBJ2-1; clone_size: -; d_call: -; cdr3_nt: TGCGCCAGCAGCTCCGAGGGAGGATGGGTCGGGACCCACTCCTACAATGAGCAGTTCTTC; cdr3_aa: CASSSEGGWVGTHSYNEQFF
v_call: TRBV5-4; j_call: TRBJ2-7; clone_size: -; d_call: TRBD1; cdr3_nt: TGTGCCAGTTTAGACAGGGAGAGTTACGAGCAGTACTTC; cdr3_aa: CASLDRESYEQYF
v_call: TRBV5-1; j_call: TRBJ2-3; clone_size: once; d_call: TRBD2; cdr3_nt: TGCGCCAGCAGTCCACTAGCGGTCCCCACAGATACGCAGTATTTT; cdr3_aa: CASSPLAVPTDTQYF
v_call: TRBV4-2; j_call: TRBJ2-7; clone_size: -; d_call: -; cdr3_nt: TGTGCCAGCAGTCAAGGCGGGACGGACCCCTACGAGCAGTACTTC; cdr3_aa: CASSQGGTDPYEQYF
v_call: TRBV27; j_call: TRBJ2-7; clone_size: -; d_call: TRBD1; cdr3_nt: TGTGCCAGCAGTTTATCGGGACAGGACCCTCGGGGAGAGCAGTACTTC; cdr3_aa: CASSLSGQDPRGEQYF
v_call: TRBV7-2; j_call: TRBJ1-1; clone_size: -; d_call: TRBD1; cdr3_nt: TGTGCCAGCAGCTTACAGGGGGTAGCGAACACTGAAGCTTTCTTT; cdr3_aa: CASSLQGVANTEAFF
v_call: TRBV7-8; j_call: TRBJ1-2; clone_size: -; d_call: TRBD1; cdr3_nt: TGTGCCAGCAGCCCCGCCGACAGGGTGGGTGGCTACACCTTC; cdr3_aa: CASSPADRVGGYTF
v_call: TRBV6-5; j_call: TRBJ2-1; clone_size: -; d_call: TRBD1; cdr3_nt: TGTGCCAGCCGGGACAGGGTCTTTCATGAGCAGTTCTTC; cdr3_aa: CASRDRVFHEQFF
v_call: TRBV11-2; j_call: TRBJ2-7; clone_size: -; d_call: -; cdr3_nt: TGTGCCAGCAGCTTAGTTTCCGGGTGGGACGAGCAGTACTTC; cdr3_aa: CASSLVSGWDEQYF
v_call: TRBV2; j_call: TRBJ2-5; clone_size: -; d_call: -; cdr3_nt: TGTGCCAGCAGTCGGGGGATACCGGCTGGGACCCAGTACTTC; cdr3_aa: CASSRGIPAGTQYF
v_call: TRBV2; j_call: TRBJ1-2; clone_size: -; d_call: -; cdr3_nt: TGTGCCAGCAGTGGTACGGCCTCTGACATGCGTAACTATGGCTACACCTTC; cdr3_aa: CASSGTASDMRNYGYTF
v_call: TRBV7-3; j_call: TRBJ2-3; clone_size: -; d_call: TRBD1; cdr3_nt: TGTGCCAGCAGCTTATTAGGGGGCGTGGATACGCAGTATTTT; cdr3_aa: CASSLLGGVDTQYF
v_call: TRBV4-2; j_call: TRBJ1-1; clone_size: -; d_call: -; cdr3_nt: TGTGCCAGCAGCCAATCCAGGGGTACCAATTTCCAAATGAACACTGAAGCTTTCTTT; cdr3_aa: CASSQSRGTNFQMNTEAFF
v_call: TRBV7-6; j_call: TRBJ2-7; clone_size: -; d_call: -; cdr3_nt: TGTGCCAGCAGCTTAGGCGCCCGTGGGCAGTCTTACGAGCAGTACTTC; cdr3_aa: CASSLGARGQSYEQYF
v_call: TRBV7-8; j_call: TRBJ2-7; clone_size: -; d_call: TRBD1; cdr3_nt: TGTGCCAGCAGCTTAGTGTGGACAGGGCTGGGAGAGCAGTACTTC; cdr3_aa: CASSLVWTGLGEQYF
v_call: TRBV7-2; j_call: TRBJ1-6; clone_size: -; d_call: -; cdr3_nt: TGTGCCAGCAGCTCCGAGATGGCGGCAGATAATTCACCCCTCCACTTT; cdr3_aa: CASSSEMAADNSPLHF
v_call: TRBV27; j_call: TRBJ2-7; clone_size: -; d_call: TRBD2; cdr3_nt: TGTGCCAGCAGACTACAGACTAGCTTGAGGGACTACGAGCAGTACTTC; cdr3_aa: CASRLQTSLRDYEQYF
v_call: TRBV2; j_call: TRBJ2-7; clone_size: -; d_call: -; cdr3_nt: TGTGCCAGCAGTGAACGTGGGCAGGGCACCAATTTCCAGCAGTACTTC; cdr3_aa: CASSERGQGTNFQQYF
v_call: TRBV7-8; j_call: TRBJ1-4; clone_size: -; d_call: -; cdr3_nt: TGTGCCAGCAGCTTAGCGGCGACACCAACTAATGAAAAACTGTTTTTT; cdr3_aa: CASSLAATPTNEKLFF
v_call: TRBV28; j_call: TRBJ2-7; clone_size: -; d_call: -; cdr3_nt: TGTGCCAGCAGTTTAAGGGGAATCTACGAGCAGTACTTC; cdr3_aa: CASSLRGIYEQYF
v_call: TRBV28; j_call: TRBJ1-4; clone_size: -; d_call: TRBD1; cdr3_nt: TGTGCCAGCAGGCTCGATGACACAGGGGATGAAAAACTGTTTTTT; cdr3_aa: CASRLDDTGDEKLFF